This T cell receptor beta chain was profiled in a study of T cell repertoires in cytomegalovirus infection. The wider study: Public TCR beta signatures were indicative of both CMV infection and a matching HLA type.

Only a few counts were recorded for this clonotype. Its antigen is unknown. The V end was cut by 6 bases, the J end by 4 bases, with 16 bases between. This CDR3 contains 15 residues. Per the germline V gene, CDR1 is SEHNR and CDR2 is FQNEAQ (reference sequence). Each CDR3 protein is one row after TCRdb ran MiXCR on the reads. This table has 55,000 to 85,000 distinct CDR3 sequences, 20% to 25% appearing once. Study-wide findings and caveats: Identification of carriers of CMV plus the relevant HLA was performed using cumulative public TCR beta family frequency. Predominance within the ex vivo response was attributable to HLA-C-restricted CMV-specific TCR beta clonotypes.

The clonotype was recovered from a human donor in good health (CMV status not recorded). Some clones in this sample may be carry-over from other donors' samples. The material was CD8+ T cells from cultured PBMCs, obtained from culture after CMV antigen stimulation. This chain uses TRBV7-9 with TRBJ2-1, with D possibly being TRBD1 or TRBD2 (5 bases each). Here the CDR3 reads CASSGQGETYNEQFF. In DNA form, the CDR3 reads TGTGCCAGCAGTGGCCAGGGAGAAACATACAATGAGCAGTTCTTC. The complete variable domain, with remaining parts taken from reference TRBV7-9 and TRBJ2-1, reads DTGVSQNPRHKITKRGQNVTFRCDPISEHNRLYWYRQTLGQGPEFLTYFQNEAQLEKSRLLSDRFSAERPKGSFSTLEIQRTEQGDSAMYLCASSGQGETYNEQFFGPGTRLTVL.